A selection of T cell receptor beta chains follows, all from one sample in a study of OX40 agonist ivuxolimab in advanced cancers. Data came from immunoSEQ multiplex PCR; TCRdb stores just in-frame clones and leaves some out. The repertoire holds tens of thousands of clones, approximately 90% seen once, with less than 0.65% in the top ten. The material was CD4+ or CD8+ T cells sorted from blood, obtained in a trial of the OX40 agonist ivuxolimab. These receptors were obtained from an adult with an advanced solid tumor such as melanoma, head and neck, liver or kidney cancer. CDR3s include the opening cysteine and the closing phenylalanine or tryptophan. Each record gives: D gene, J gene, clone size, V gene, CDR3 DNA, CDR3 protein. A D gene is named only where the DNA matches it firmly. Clone size is stated in some rows and not others, as once, few, many or a class when expanded.

d_call: TRBD1; j_call: TRBJ1-5; clone_size: NA; v_call: TRBV19; cdr3_nt: TGTGCCACCACAAAGTGGGGAATGACAGGGTCCGATCAGCCCCAGCATTTT; cdr3_aa: CATTKWGMTGSDQPQHF
d_call: TRBD1; j_call: TRBJ1-2; clone_size: once; v_call: TRBV5-1; cdr3_nt: TGCGCCAGCAGCCCAGGGGGTGAGGGGATCTGGAACTATGGCTACACCTTC; cdr3_aa: CASSPGGEGIWNYGYTF
d_call: TRBD2; j_call: TRBJ2-5; clone_size: NA; v_call: TRBV7-7; cdr3_nt: TGTGCCAGCAGCCCTCGGACTAGGGAGACCCAGTACTTC; cdr3_aa: CASSPRTRETQYF
d_call: TRBD1; j_call: TRBJ1-3; clone_size: NA; v_call: TRBV9; cdr3_nt: TGTGCCAGCAGCGTTCGGACAGGGTCGGGAAACACCATATATTTT; cdr3_aa: CASSVRTGSGNTIYF
d_call: TRBD1; j_call: TRBJ1-1; clone_size: NA; v_call: TRBV19; cdr3_nt: TGTGCCAGTAGTATTCAACAGGGGGCAGAAGCTTTCTTT; cdr3_aa: CASSIQQGAEAFF
d_call: TRBD1; j_call: TRBJ1-2; clone_size: NA; v_call: TRBV28; cdr3_nt: TGTGCCAGCAGTTCAACAGGGGTGGCTAACTATGGCTACACCTTC; cdr3_aa: CASSSTGVANYGYTF
d_call: NA; j_call: TRBJ2-7; clone_size: NA; v_call: TRBV5-5; cdr3_nt: TGTGCCAGCAGCTTAGGTCCAGCCACTAGTGACTACGAGCAGTACTTC; cdr3_aa: CASSLGPATSDYEQYF
d_call: NA; j_call: TRBJ2-7; clone_size: NA; v_call: TRBV5-1; cdr3_nt: TGCGCCAGCAGGGGGAGCTACGAGCAGTACTTC; cdr3_aa: CASRGSYEQYF
d_call: TRBD1; j_call: TRBJ1-5; clone_size: once; v_call: TRBV10-3; cdr3_nt: TGTGCCATCAGGGGGACAGGGGGCGATCAGCCCCAGCATTTT; cdr3_aa: CAIRGTGGDQPQHF
d_call: NA; j_call: TRBJ2-2; clone_size: NA; v_call: TRBV19; cdr3_nt: TGTGCCAGTAGTATAGCTGGGGGCACCGGGGAGCTGTTTTTT; cdr3_aa: CASSIAGGTGELFF
d_call: NA; j_call: TRBJ2-7; clone_size: NA; v_call: TRBV5-6; cdr3_nt: TGTGCCAGCAGCTTAAGTGTTCCCCCCTACGAGCAGTACTTC; cdr3_aa: CASSLSVPPYEQYF
d_call: NA; j_call: TRBJ2-2; clone_size: NA; v_call: TRBV5-1; cdr3_nt: TGCGCCAGCAGCTTGGATGGCAGCATGGGGACCGGGGAGCTGTTTTTT; cdr3_aa: CASSLDGSMGTGELFF
d_call: TRBD2; j_call: TRBJ2-5; clone_size: NA; v_call: TRBV6-5; cdr3_nt: TGTGCCAGCACTCCATTAGCGGGGGGGCGTAAGACCCAGTACTTC; cdr3_aa: CASTPLAGGRKTQYF
d_call: NA; j_call: TRBJ1-3; clone_size: NA; v_call: TRBV5-8; cdr3_nt: TGTGCCAGCAGCACCCGGACGGGAGGAAACACCATATATTTT; cdr3_aa: CASSTRTGGNTIYF
d_call: NA; j_call: TRBJ2-2; clone_size: NA; v_call: TRBV5-1; cdr3_nt: TGCGCCAGCAGCTTGGATGGCCCGGGTTACACCGGGGAGCTGTTTTTT; cdr3_aa: CASSLDGPGYTGELFF
d_call: NA; j_call: TRBJ1-1; clone_size: NA; v_call: TRBV11-2; cdr3_nt: TGTGCCAGCAGCTTAGTCGGAAGCGGGTTCGGCACTGAAGCTTTCTTT; cdr3_aa: CASSLVGSGFGTEAFF
d_call: NA; j_call: TRBJ1-5; clone_size: few; v_call: TRBV7-2; cdr3_nt: TGTGCCAGCAGCTCTAGTACGGGTTCGGGCAATCAGCCCCAGCATTTT; cdr3_aa: CASSSSTGSGNQPQHF
d_call: NA; j_call: TRBJ2-3; clone_size: NA; v_call: TRBV5-8; cdr3_nt: TGTGCCAGCAGCTTTGGGGGGCAGATTACAGATACGCAGTATTTT; cdr3_aa: CASSFGGQITDTQYF
d_call: NA; j_call: TRBJ1-3; clone_size: NA; v_call: TRBV11-2; cdr3_nt: TGTGCCAGCAGCCTCACGACAGGCCCTACTGGAAACACCATATATTTT; cdr3_aa: CASSLTTGPTGNTIYF
d_call: NA; j_call: TRBJ1-6; clone_size: NA; v_call: TRBV6-1; cdr3_nt: TGTGCCAGCAGTGGCACCGGGGTAGCCTATAATTCACCCCTCCACTTT; cdr3_aa: CASSGTGVAYNSPLHF